The sequence of this T cell receptor beta chain was determined in a study of blood T cells in healthy people across ages. Notes on the study in general: Long-lived and aged donors differed, with more naive CD4+ cells and higher diversity in the long-lived. Possibly confounding the expanded clonotype changes was the fact that donor CMV status was unknown.

Germline V gene lookup returns CDR1 SGHRS and CDR2 YFSETQ. The CDR3 covers 15 residues. Trimming stripped 0 bases from V and 8 bases from J, with 17 bases between. A second PCR, run for about 6 to 11 cycles, used a sample-barcoded 5' primer plus a J-beta primer mix. Via MiXCR, TCRdb re-called the 5' RACE reads, giving one row per CDR3 protein. The sample includes roughly 1.9 million distinct CDR3 sequences, 39% seen only once; the top ten take about 21%. This clonotype was recorded a few times. No antigen is known for it. Material for sequencing was blood. The TCR was taken from a human donor in good health. The rearrangement uses TRBV5-1 and TRBJ1-2; perhaps TRBD1 as D (5 bases). The CDR3 region has the DNA TGCGCCAGCAGCTTGGTTCCAGGGTCGGCGAGAGGCTACACCTTC. Translating gives CASSLVPGSARGYTF.